The 28 T cell receptor beta chains given below trace back to one sample, sequenced in a study of blood T cell repertoires in COVID-19. Using immunoSEQ multiplex PCR, the repertoire was profiled, and TCRdb retains in-frame clones only, with some absent. The profile shows 75,000 to 95,000 clones, around nine tenths of them singletons. Sequenced input: peripheral blood. Receptor source: a man aged 60 to 75 with acute or convalescent COVID-19.

The chain is built from TRBV21-1 and TRBJ2-7; TRBD2 is the table's D call, not checked against the DNA. TRBV21-1 is a documented pseudogene. CDR3 length equals 16 residues. The CDR3 spells CASSKVRPGGWYEQYF. The CDR3 coding sequence is TGTGCCAGCAGCAAAGTAAGGCCCGGAGGCTGGTACGAGCAGTACTTC.

V and J are TRBV6-5 and TRBJ1-3; D possibly corresponds to TRBD1 (6 bases). V was shortened by 6 bases and J by 0 bases, with 12 bases between the two germline ends. The CDR3 is 15 amino acids. Germline-derived CDR1 and CDR2 are MNHEY and SVGAGI. CDR3 in DNA: TGTGCCAGCAGCGACACAGGGAACTCTGGAAACACCATATATTTT. As protein: CASSDTGNSGNTIYF.

This chain uses TRBV18 with TRBJ2-7; no firm D call. The CDR3 is made up of 15 amino acids. CDR1 is KGHSH and CDR2 is LQKENI in the germline V gene. V was shortened by 2 bases and J by 0 bases, with 11 bases between the two germline ends. The CDR3 loop is CASSPGLGRSYEQYF. Written as DNA, the CDR3 is TGTGCCAGCTCACCAGGGCTGGGTCGCTCCTACGAGCAGTACTTC.

The V gene is TRBV6-5, the J gene TRBJ1-5, with D perhaps TRBD1 (6 bases). Germline loops: CDR1 MNHEY, CDR2 SVGAGI. Trimming pared 5 bases from V and 7 bases from J, leaving 12 bases between. CDR3 size: 13 residues. In nucleotides, the CDR3 is TGTGCCAGCAGTAAACAGGGATCACAGCCCCAGCATTTT. Translation gives CASSKQGSQPQHF.

The chain carries TRBV5-8 and TRBJ1-4; 7 bases fit TRBD1. V shed 4 bases and J 9 bases; nucleotides not matched to a gene: 9. The CDR3 has 14 residues. The germline CDR1 and CDR2 sequences are SGHTS and YDEGEE. The CDR3 loop is CASSQGVFDQKLFF. In DNA, the CDR3 is TGTGCCAGCAGCCAGGGGGTATTCGATCAAAAACTGTTTTTT.

This chain joins TRBV19 and TRBJ2-5, with 15 bases aligning to TRBD2. The V segment lost 5 bases and the J segment 5 bases; nucleotides outside the gene matches: 9. The germline CDR1 and CDR2 sequences are LNHDA and SQIVND (reference sequence). This CDR3 contains 17 residues. For the CDR3, the DNA is TGTGCCAGTAGTTCCGGGACTAGCGGGGGGACATGGGAGACCCAGTACTTC. Protein sequence: CASSSGTSGGTWETQYF.

V and J are TRBV29-1 and TRBJ1-5; the match to TRBD1 covers 7 bases. The J segment lost 6 bases and the V segment lost 7 bases, leaving 9 bases of the junction unmatched. Per germline, CDR1 SQVTM and CDR2 ANQGSEA. The CDR3 extends over 13 amino acids. CDR3 coding DNA: TGCAGCGCGACTCAGGGGGGTGGTCAGCCCCAGCATTTT. This gives the protein CSATQGGGQPQHF.

The V gene is TRBV4-3, the J gene TRBJ2-1, with 7 bases identical to TRBD2. Germline-derived CDR1 and CDR2 are LGHNA and YSLEER. The CDR3 runs 17 residues. V lost 0 bases to trimming and J lost 4 bases; unmatched junction nucleotides: 9. CDR3 protein: CASSQESLASSYNEQFF. The CDR3 coding sequence is TGCGCCAGCAGCCAAGAATCACTAGCGAGTTCTTACAATGAGCAGTTCTTC.

Written as DNA, the CDR3 is TGTGCCTGGAGTTTAGGGACAGGAACAGATACGCAGTATTTT. It translates to CAWSLGTGTDTQYF. V gene TRBV30 combines with J gene TRBJ2-3, with 8 bases lining up with TRBD1. Germline V CDR1 and CDR2: GTSNPN, SVGIG (reference sequence). Losses at the gene ends were 2 bases for V and 3 bases for J; bases not matched to a gene: 4. The CDR3 contains 14 residues.

V gene TRBV6-5 combines with J gene TRBJ2-7, with TRBD1 matching over 9 bases. From germline, CDR1 is MNHEY and CDR2 SVGAGI. V lost 8 bases and J lost 7; bases outside the gene matches: 9. The CDR3 contains 13 residues. CDR3 amino acids: CASRSTGGREQYF. The CDR3 region has the DNA TGTGCCAGCCGGTCAACAGGGGGCCGGGAGCAGTACTTC.

The CDR3 sequence is CASTPGMTTEQFF. CDR3 DNA sequence: TGTGCCAGCACTCCCGGAATGACTACTGAGCAGTTCTTC. J is TRBJ2-1 and V is TRBV6-5, with D perhaps matching TRBD2 (5 bases). Trimming removed 7 bases from V and 9 bases from J, with 16 bases in between. The CDR3 consists of 13 residues. Germline lookup yields CDR1 MNHEY and CDR2 SVGAGI.

CDR3 DNA: TGTGCCAGTAAGGGGGCGGACACTGAAGCTTTCTTT. Residues: CASKGADTEAFF. The rearrangement uses TRBV19 and TRBJ1-1, with TRBD1 identical over 7 bases. Germline loops: CDR1 LNHDA, CDR2 SQIVND (reference sequence). The CDR3 sequence is 12 residues long. J lost 3 bases, V lost 7 bases, and 2 bases had no gene match.

CDR3 DNA sequence: TGTGCCAGCAGTACCGGGACTAGCACAGATACGCAGTATTTT. Translated: CASSTGTSTDTQYF. This chain links TRBV5-6 with TRBJ2-3; the D gene is possibly TRBD2 (6 bases). Germline loops: CDR1 SGHDT, CDR2 YYEEEE. The CDR3 contains 14 residues. Trimming removed 5 bases at V and 0 bases at J, with 10 bases between.

The chain is built from TRBV2 and TRBJ1-4; no definite D call. This CDR3 comprises 12 residues. The V end lost 6 bases, the J end lost 4 bases, and 6 bases lay between the germline ends. Germline CDR1 reads SNHLY; CDR2 reads FYNNEI. CDR3 region: CASRRDNEKLFF. The CDR3 DNA reads as TGTGCCAGCAGGAGGGATAATGAAAAACTGTTTTTT.

This clone was detected a few times. This chain links TRBV6-5 with TRBJ2-7, with 7 bases fitting TRBD2. The CDR3 runs to 15 residues. Germline V gene data show CDR1 as MNHEY and CDR2 as SVGAGI. J lost 9 bases, V lost 5 bases, and 16 bases had no gene match. This chain's CDR3 is CASSQGGDRSGRQYF. DNA of the CDR3: TGTGCCAGCAGTCAGGGAGGGGACCGGTCGGGTCGGCAGTACTTC.

The chain joins TRBV5-4 to TRBJ1-2; D call uncertain. This CDR3 has 15 amino acids. Between the trimmed V and J ends, which lost 0 bases and 0 bases, there was a span of 9 bases. Germline lookup yields CDR1 SGHNT and CDR2 YYREEE (reference sequence). CDR3 region: CASSLGHAANYGYTF. In DNA, the CDR3 is TGTGCCAGCAGCTTGGGACACGCTGCTAACTATGGCTACACCTTC. Combining the CDR3 with reference TRBV5-4 and TRBJ1-2 gives the whole variable domain ETGVTQSPTHLIKTRGQQVTLRCSSQSGHNTVSWYQQALGQGPQFIFQYYREEENGRGNFPPRFSGLQFPNYSSELNVNALELDDSALYLCASSLGHAANYGYTFGSGTRLTVV.

This chain connects TRBV30 to TRBJ1-4; D uncertain. V lost 0 bases, J lost 0 bases, and 5 bases lay in between. The CDR3 totals 14 residues. Germline V gene lookup returns CDR1 GTSNPN and CDR2 SVGIG (reference sequence). The CDR3 nucleotides are TGTGCCTGGAGTGTAACTGCAACTAATGAAAAACTGTTTTTT. As protein: CAWSVTATNEKLFF.

At least ten counts were recorded for this clone. The chain combines TRBV19 with TRBJ2-2; D is undetermined. Trimming pared 1 base from V and 4 bases from J, leaving 7 bases between. CDR3 size: 14 residues. CDR1 is LNHDA, CDR2 SQIVND, per germline (reference sequence). The DNA for the CDR3 is TGTGCCAGTAGTATAGCCCTCGGCACCGGGGAGCTGTTTTTT. Amino acid sequence: CASSIALGTGELFF.

The CDR3 sequence is CASSTTSGGPSTDTQYF. CDR3 coding DNA: TGTGCCAGCAGCACTACTAGCGGGGGCCCTAGCACAGATACGCAGTATTTT. The rearrangement links TRBV5-4 to TRBJ2-3; 11 bases are a match to TRBD2. The CDR3 extends over 17 amino acids. J gave up 0 bases and V 4 bases, and 7 bases lay outside the gene matches. Germline V CDR1 and CDR2: SGHNT, YYREEE (reference sequence).

This rearrangement joins TRBV19 to TRBJ2-6; D ambiguous. There are 16 residues in the CDR3. Germline V gives CDR1 LNHDA, CDR2 SQIVND (reference sequence). V lost 3 bases to trimming and J lost 0 bases, with 9 bases between them. CDR3: CASSILQSSGANVLTF. Written as DNA, the CDR3 is TGTGCCAGTAGTATCTTACAGAGCTCTGGGGCCAACGTCCTGACTTTC.

Only a few counts were recorded for this clone. The rearrangement joins TRBV5-5 to TRBJ2-3; 7 bases map to TRBD1. V gave up 5 bases and J gave up 8 bases; unmatched junction bases: 17. The CDR3 is made up of 16 amino acids. The germline V gene has CDR1 SGHKS and CDR2 YYEKEE (reference sequence). The CDR3 spells CASRRNRDSFFTTQYF. Written as DNA, the CDR3 is TGTGCCAGCAGACGAAACCGGGACAGCTTTTTTACTACGCAGTATTTT.

The chain combines TRBV6-5 with TRBJ1-6; TRBD1 aligns across 7 bases. V dropped 6 bases and J dropped 6; count of bases not matched to a gene: 5. CDR1 is MNHEY, CDR2 SVGAGI, per germline. The CDR3 has 14 amino acids. CDR3 DNA: TGTGCCAGCAGCCCACAGGGGCCTAATTCACCCCTCCACTTT. As protein: CASSPQGPNSPLHF.

The V gene is TRBV9, the J gene TRBJ1-4; 7 bases line up with TRBD1. The junction had 6 bases not matched to a gene; V was cut back by 0 bases and J by 7 bases. The CDR3 has 15 residues. Germline CDR1 SGDLS, CDR2 YYNGEE. The CDR3 nucleotides are TGTGCCAGCAGCGTAGCCCAGGGGGTGGGTGAAAAACTGTTTTTT. Amino acid sequence: CASSVAQGVGEKLFF. Complete variable domain (other parts from reference TRBV9 and TRBJ1-4): DSGVTQTPKHLITATGQRVTLRCSPRSGDLSVYWYQQSLDQGLQFLIQYYNGEERAKGNILERFSAQQFPDLHSELNLSSLELGDSALYFCASSVAQGVGEKLFFGSGTQLSVL.

This clone was detected a few times. This rearrangement joins TRBV9 to TRBJ1-1; the match to TRBD1 covers 7 bases. V shed 0 bases and J 0 bases; nucleotides not matched to a gene: 8. Germline values: CDR1 SGDLS, CDR2 YYNGEE. The CDR3 has 17 amino acids. CDR3 region: CASSVGSSRGMNTEAFF. Here the CDR3 DNA reads TGTGCCAGCAGCGTAGGGAGTAGCAGGGGGATGAACACTGAAGCTTTCTTT.

The CDR3 is CASSLGPQGNPGANVLTF. The CDR3 DNA sequence: TGCGCCAGCAGCTTGGGGCCCCAGGGTAACCCTGGGGCCAACGTCCTGACTTTC. This rearrangement joins TRBV5-1 to TRBJ2-6; tentatively, D is TRBD1 (5 bases). Germline values: CDR1 SGHRS, CDR2 YFSETQ. There are 18 residues in the CDR3. Trimming removed 0 bases at V and 2 bases at J, with 15 bases between.

Here the CDR3 DNA reads TGTGCTAGTGCCAGCGGGAGGATCGGAGAGACCCAGTACTTC. It translates to CASASGRIGETQYF. This chain uses TRBV12-5 with TRBJ2-5; 9 bases are a match to TRBD2. The CDR3 extends over 14 amino acids. The germline V gene encodes CDR1 LGHNT and CDR2 FRNRAP. V dropped 7 bases and J dropped 4; count of bases not matched to a gene: 7.

This chain uses TRBV30 with TRBJ2-6; no clear D gene. Trimming took off 6 bases at V and 0 bases at J, with 6 bases between the two ends. The CDR3 runs to 13 residues. Germline loops: CDR1 GTSNPN, CDR2 SVGIG (reference sequence). The CDR3 protein is CACDTSGANVLTF. Here the CDR3 DNA reads TGTGCCTGTGACACCTCTGGGGCCAACGTCCTGACTTTC.

Only one count was recorded for this clone. This sequence joins TRBV11-2 and TRBJ2-3; 10 bases line up with TRBD2. Germline-derived CDR1 and CDR2 are SGHAT and FQNNGV. The CDR3 sequence is 17 residues long. The J segment lost 5 bases and the V segment lost 1 base, leaving 9 bases of the junction unmatched. CDR3: CASSLVSLAGVIDTQYF. CDR3 DNA: TGTGCCAGCAGCTTAGTATCCCTAGCGGGGGTTATAGATACGCAGTATTTT.